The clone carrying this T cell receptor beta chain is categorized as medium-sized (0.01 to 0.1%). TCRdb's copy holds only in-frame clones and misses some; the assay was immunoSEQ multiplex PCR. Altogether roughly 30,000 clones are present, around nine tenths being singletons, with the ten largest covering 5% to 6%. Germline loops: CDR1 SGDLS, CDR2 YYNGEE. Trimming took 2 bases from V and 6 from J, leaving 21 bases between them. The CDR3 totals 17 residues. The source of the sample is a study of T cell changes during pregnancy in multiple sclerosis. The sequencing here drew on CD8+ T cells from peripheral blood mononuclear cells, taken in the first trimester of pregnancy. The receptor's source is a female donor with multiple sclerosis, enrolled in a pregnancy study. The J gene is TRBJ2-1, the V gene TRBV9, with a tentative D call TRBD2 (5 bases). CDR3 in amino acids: CASSVGSGLSPGNEQFF. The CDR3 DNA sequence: TGTGCCAGCAGCGTTGGGAGCGGCCTTTCCCCGGGCAATGAGCAGTTCTTC.